What follows describes a single T cell receptor beta chain. As yet, its antigen is unknown. The entry originates in a study of cytomegalovirus exposure and HLA in healthy donors. The PCR was carried out with 60 Vbeta primers and 13 Jbeta primers. The assay was immunoSEQ multiplex PCR, and TCRdb's table has in-frame clones only and misses some. The sample contains around 130,000 clones, around 80% of which appear only once. V lost 5 bases and J lost 0; bases outside the gene matches: 10. The germline V gene encodes CDR1 MDHEN and CDR2 SYDVKM. The CDR3 has 17 residues. Every donor was a healthy person donating bone marrow. Whole-study results and caveats: Later, TCR association rates were found to vary by HLA locus, highest for DRB1 and lowest for HLA-C.

This TCR was sampled from a woman aged 18-30 years in good health and CMV-seropositive. The rearrangement joins TRBV28 to TRBJ1-1; 9 bases agree with TRBD1. Sequences were obtained from PBMCs. The CDR3 sequence is CASSVRGTGKMNTEAFF. The CDR3 DNA reads TGTGCCAGCAGTGTTAGGGGGACAGGGAAGATGAACACTGAAGCTTTCTTT.